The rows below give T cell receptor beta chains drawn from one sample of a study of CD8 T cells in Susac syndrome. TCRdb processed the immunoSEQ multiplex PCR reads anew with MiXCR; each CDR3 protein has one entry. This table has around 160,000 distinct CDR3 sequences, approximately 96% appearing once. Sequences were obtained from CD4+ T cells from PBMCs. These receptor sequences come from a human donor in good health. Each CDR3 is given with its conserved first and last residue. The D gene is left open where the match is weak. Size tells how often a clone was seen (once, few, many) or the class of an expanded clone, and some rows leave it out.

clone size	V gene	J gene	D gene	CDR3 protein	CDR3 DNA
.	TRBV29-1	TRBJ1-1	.	CSVARGGSTEAFF	TGCAGCGTGGCACGAGGAGGGAGCACTGAAGCTTTCTTT
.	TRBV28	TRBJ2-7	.	CASSGGQTYEQYF	TGTGCCAGCAGTGGAGGACAGACCTACGAGCAGTACTTC
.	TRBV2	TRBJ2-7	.	CASSYGRAYEQYF	TGTGCCAGCAGCTATGGCAGAGCCTACGAGCAGTACTTC
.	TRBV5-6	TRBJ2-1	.	CASSWGTSGEQFF	TGTGCCAGCAGCTGGGGGACATCTGGGGAGCAGTTCTTC
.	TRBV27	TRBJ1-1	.	CASRVQLNLEAFF	TGTGCCAGCAGGGTACAGCTCAACCTCGAAGCTTTCTTT
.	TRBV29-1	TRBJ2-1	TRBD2	CSVEDLGRGGPMGQFF	TGCAGCGTTGAAGATCTGGGTCGGGGGGGCCCTATGGGGCAGTTCTTC
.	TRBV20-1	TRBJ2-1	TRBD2	CSANPLAGANNEQFF	TGCAGTGCTAATCCGCTAGCGGGGGCAAACAATGAGCAGTTCTTC
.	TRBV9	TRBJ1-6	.	CASSEGPVNSPLHF	TGTGCCAGCAGCGAGGGCCCGGTTAATTCACCCCTCCACTTT
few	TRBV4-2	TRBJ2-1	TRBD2	CASSQGGAGAYNEQFF	TGTGCCAGCAGCCAAGGTGGAGCGGGGGCCTACAATGAGCAGTTCTTC
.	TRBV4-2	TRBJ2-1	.	CASSQDSPSSYNEQFF	TGTGCCAGCAGCCAAGACTCTCCCAGCAGCTACAATGAGCAGTTCTTC
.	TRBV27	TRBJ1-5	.	CASGEAFNQPQHF	TGTGCCAGCGGTGAGGCCTTCAATCAGCCCCAGCATTTT
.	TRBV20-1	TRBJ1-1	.	CSARKGQRNTEAFF	TGCAGTGCCCGGAAGGGGCAACGGAACACTGAAGCTTTCTTT
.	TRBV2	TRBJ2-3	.	CASSLGHSTDTQYF	TGTGCCAGCAGCCTCGGACACTCCACAGATACGCAGTATTTT
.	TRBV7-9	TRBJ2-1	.	CASSLAGRGYNEQFF	TGTGCCAGCAGCTTAGCGGGCAGGGGATACAATGAGCAGTTCTTC
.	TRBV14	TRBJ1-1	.	CASSQVPPPGRRPEAFF	TGTGCCAGCAGCCAAGTGCCCCCTCCGGGAAGGCGCCCTGAAGCTTTCTTT